This note documents a single T cell receptor beta chain sequence. This CDR3 is 15 amino acids long. Germline lookup yields CDR1 LGHNA and CDR2 YSLEER. Germline trimming cut 0 bases from V and 10 bases from J; bases unmatched to any gene: 9. One entry per CDR3 protein results from TCRdb running MiXCR on the 5' RACE reads. The sample holds 40,000 to 65,000 distinct CDR3 sequences; roughly 14% are singletons and the top ten take about 16%. These data are taken from a study of T cells of healthy individuals. The chain uses TRBV4-3 and TRBJ2-3; 8 positions agree with TRBD2. This clonotype originated in a human donor in good health. CDR3 nucleotides: TGCGCCAGCAGCCAAGATTGGCGGGGGGAAATCGCGCAGTATTTT. It yields the protein CASSQDWRGEIAQYF.